These T cell receptor beta chains were read from a single sample in a study of blood T cell repertoires in COVID-19. Assay used: immunoSEQ multiplex PCR; TCRdb lists only in-frame clones, some missing. The table lists 120,000 or so clones, 80% to 85% of them singletons. The sequenced sample was peripheral blood. The receptor set was obtained from a woman in her fifties or sixties with acute or convalescent COVID-19. Each CDR3 is given with its conserved first and last residue. A D gene is named only where the DNA matches it firmly. Clone sizes are given selectively: once, few, many, or a class where the clone is expanded.

>TRBV19|TRBD2|.
CASSISSGTYNEQFF
>TRBV19|TRBD1|.
CASRPRTGSSMNTEAFF
>TRBV10-3|TRBD2|few
CAISEGRDGTDTQYF
>TRBV6-6|.|.
CASSPRGGDTEAFF
>TRBV19|.|few
CASSDRTEVNEKLFF
>TRBV9|.|.
CASSVDSPRSPLHF
>TRBV18|.|.
CASSPPAGTYEQYF
>TRBV18|TRBD1|once
CASSDSGGGISPQHF
>TRBV10-2|.|.
CASTSQGTEAFF
>TRBV4-2|TRBD1|.
CASSQWGRDRRDSPLHF
>TRBV7-9|TRBD1|.
CASVPGQANTEAFF
>TRBV4-1|.|medium-sized
CASSPTGVSGNTIYF
>TRBV4-2|.|.
CASREGDEQFF
>TRBV30|TRBD1|.
CAWRTTGVLNTEAFF
>TRBV28|.|.
CASSPLGDGTYEQYF
>TRBV18|.|.
CASSPWAGDNGYTF
>TRBV3-1/TRBV3-2|TRBD1|.
CASSPQGGAWGYTF
>TRBV2|.|.
CASSEALGDVRGYTF
>TRBV24-1|.|.
CATSDSGSSYEQYF
>TRBV7-2|.|.
CASSLDGRRTVKGYGYTF
>TRBV19|.|.
CASTEGAHTEAFF
>TRBV6-4|TRBD2|.
CASSGELAGGTYEQYF
>TRBV7-9|.|.
CASSLSQGSNEKLFF
>TRBV4-1|.|.
CASSQTQVMNTEAFF
>TRBV4-1|TRBD2|once
CASSLKETSGGFPYEQYF
>TRBV19|TRBD2|.
CASSIDRTSGRTQYF
>TRBV5-1|.|.
CASTFGGTRETQYF
>TRBV3-1/TRBV3-2|.|.
CASRRRDSNSPLHF
>TRBV16|.|.
CASSQDRINQPQHF
>TRBV4-1|.|.
CASSQPPRSSRGTNEKLFF
>TRBV4-1|TRBD1|.
CASSQGTGGNYGYTF
>TRBV14|.|.
CASSQVEELPHF
>TRBV7-9|.|few
CASSFAPLEKQFF
>TRBV10-3|.|few
CAISESWDKNTGELFF
>TRBV19|TRBD1|.
CASSIATGFSRHGYTF
>TRBV20-1|.|.
CSASGTYTEAFF
>TRBV27|.|.
CASSPLKAGEDEQYF
>TRBV19|.|.
CASSPVPGNEQFF
>TRBV7-2|TRBD2|.
CASSRQRTSEYF
>TRBV10-3|.|few
CAISVSYEQYF
>TRBV30|.|once
CAWNQGINQPQHF
>TRBV3-1/TRBV3-2|.|.
CASSPIGAESGYTF
>TRBV5-1|TRBD1|.
CASSPTGVASQPQHF
>TRBV6-2/TRBV6-3|TRBD2|.
CASSYRGGRHRTDTQYF
>TRBV11-2|.|.
CASSLSVGPYEQYF
>TRBV24-1|TRBD2|.
CATSLSLAGVGEQFF
>TRBV6-6|.|few
CASSYSTYPPPPLHF
>TRBV10-3|.|.
CAISERGIYGYTF
>TRBV15|TRBD1|.
CATSFRTGVYNEQFF
>TRBV5-1|.|.
CASRVEAEQFF
>TRBV15|.|.
CATSRDLTSLETQYF
>TRBV30|.|.
CAWSFGGIQETQYF
>TRBV5-4|TRBD1|.
CASSTGQLGYEQYF
>TRBV2|TRBD2|.
CASSDGLAGAQYF
>TRBV4-2|TRBD1|.
CASSQVGTGGYYGYTF
>TRBV28|TRBD1|.
CASRNRDRVAYGYTF
>TRBV19|.|.
CASSFQGTYEQYF
>TRBV24-1|.|.
CATSAAGTETQYF
>TRBV11-2|TRBD1|once
CASSLRDRASGNTIYF